This entry is about one T cell receptor beta chain. The antigen is not known. This entry is derived from a study of T cell responses to AZD1222 COVID-19 vaccine. Regarding the study as a whole: AZD1222 recipients seropositive at baseline numbered only six or seven. CD4 TCRs linked to vaccination spanned spike, dominating at 160-218 and 743-854. Donors in the cohort were predominantly white British and more often female, and clonal diversity was possibly underestimated. Repertoire sampling was restricted to post-peak T cell response timepoints.

The ends were cut back, 1 base at V and 7 bases at J, with 26 bases in the middle. The CDR3 runs to 19 residues. CDR1 SGHDN and CDR2 FVKESK come from the germline V gene. Profiling relied on immunoSEQ multiplex PCR, and the TCRdb table lists in-frame clones only, not all of them. In the table there are around 180,000 clones, 88% of which are singletons. Sequenced here: peripheral blood, sampled on day 0 of AZD1222 vaccination. The sequence derives from an adult in good health. The J gene is TRBJ2-1, the V gene TRBV14; possible D gene TRBD1, 5 bases. CDR3 nucleotides: TGTGCCAGCAGCCAAGGAGGTATACGGGCCAGGGAAAAGGGGAATGAGCAGTTCTTC. It specifies CASSQGGIRAREKGNEQFF.